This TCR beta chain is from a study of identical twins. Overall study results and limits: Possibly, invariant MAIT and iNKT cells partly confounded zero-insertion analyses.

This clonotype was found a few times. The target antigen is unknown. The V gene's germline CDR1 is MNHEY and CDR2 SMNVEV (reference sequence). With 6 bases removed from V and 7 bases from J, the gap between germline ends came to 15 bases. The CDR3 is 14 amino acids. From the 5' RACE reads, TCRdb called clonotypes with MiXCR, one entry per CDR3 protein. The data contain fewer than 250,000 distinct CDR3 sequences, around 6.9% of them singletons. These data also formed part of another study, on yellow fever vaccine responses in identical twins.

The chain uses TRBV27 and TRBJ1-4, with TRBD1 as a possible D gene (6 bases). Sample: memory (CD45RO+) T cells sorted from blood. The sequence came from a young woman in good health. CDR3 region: CASSPGVIGEKLFF. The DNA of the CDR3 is TGTGCCAGCAGCCCAGGGGTTATCGGTGAAAAACTGTTTTTT.